One sample yielded the 28 T cell receptor beta chains listed below, sequenced in a study of CD8 T cell repertoires and HIV-1 epitope variants. Clones were sequenced by immunoSEQ multiplex PCR, and TCRdb holds only the in-frame ones, with some missing. The table includes tens of thousands of clones, approximately 70% detected once. The source material was uncultured baseline CD8+ T cells from peripheral blood mononuclear cells (PBMCs). The receptors come from a male donor with HIV.

V gene TRBV27 combines with J gene TRBJ2-1; D may be TRBD1 (6 bases). CDR1 is MNHEY, CDR2 SMNVEV, per germline (reference sequence). Trimming cost V 8 bases and J 7 bases, with 18 bases left between them. This CDR3 is built from 14 residues. The CDR3 region is CASWGLNRVNEQFF. In DNA, the CDR3 is TGTGCCAGCTGGGGGCTCAATCGGGTGAATGAGCAGTTCTTC.

The chain combines TRBV7-9 with TRBJ1-2; the D is unclear. With 4 bases removed from V and 6 bases from J, the gap between germline ends came to 12 bases. Germline-derived CDR1 and CDR2 are SEHNR and FQNEAQ (reference sequence). The CDR3 runs 13 residues. The CDR3 sequence is CASSSAVGDGYTF. The CDR3 DNA sequence: TGTGCCAGCAGCTCCGCAGTAGGAGATGGCTACACCTTC.

The genes are TRBV19 and TRBJ1-5; 7 nucleotides agree with TRBD1. J was trimmed by 5 bases and V by 3 bases; bases with no gene match: 7. The CDR3 covers 15 residues. The germline V gene has CDR1 LNHDA and CDR2 SQIVND (reference sequence). CDR3 nucleotides: TGTGCCAGTAGTATGGGAGGACAGGCTCATCAGCCCCAGCATTTT. It is translated as CASSMGGQAHQPQHF.

The V gene is TRBV4-1, the J gene TRBJ2-1, with D unresolved. The CDR3 runs 16 residues. V lost 0 bases to trimming and J lost 2 bases, with 11 bases between them. Germline assignment: CDR1 MGHRA and CDR2 YSYEKL. For the CDR3, the DNA is TGCGCCAGCAGCCAAGACCCAAGCTTACCCTACAATGAGCAGTTCTTC. It yields the protein CASSQDPSLPYNEQFF.

The J gene is TRBJ2-7, the V gene TRBV14, with TRBD2 matching over 12 bases. J was trimmed by 2 bases and V by 4 bases; bases with no gene match: 0. Germline values: CDR1 SGHDN, CDR2 FVKESK. CDR3 length: 14 amino acids. CDR3 in amino acids: CASSPSGGAYEQYF. In nucleotides, the CDR3 is TGTGCCAGCAGCCCTAGCGGGGGGGCCTACGAGCAGTACTTC.

V is TRBV7-9 and J is TRBJ1-5, with no clear D. Deletions cut 0 bases from V and 1 base from J, with 4 bases between. Germline CDR1 reads SEHNR; CDR2 reads FQNEAQ (reference sequence). The CDR3 has 14 residues. In DNA form, the CDR3 reads TGTGCCAGCAGCTTAGCGTCGAGCAATCAGCCCCAGCATTTT. It specifies CASSLASSNQPQHF.

The chain uses TRBV11-2 and TRBJ2-1, with 7 bases matching TRBD1. V trimming: 0 bases; J trimming: 6 bases; junction bases outside the gene matches: 5. The CDR3 is 15 amino acids. The germline gives CDR1 SGHAT, CDR2 FQNNGV. CDR3 coding DNA: TGTGCCAGCAGCTTAGATCTATCAGGGGGCAATGAGCAGTTCTTC. It encodes CASSLDLSGGNEQFF.

V gene TRBV30 combines with J gene TRBJ1-6; D is undetermined. V lost 1 base to trimming and J lost 10 bases, with 11 bases between them. The CDR3 runs 13 residues. Germline V lookup: CDR1 GTSNPN, CDR2 SVGIG (reference sequence). CDR3 in amino acids: CAWSGPKGSPLHF. CDR3 sequence (DNA): TGTGCCTGGAGTGGCCCTAAGGGATCACCCCTCCACTTT.

The rearrangement links TRBV7-2 to TRBJ2-7; D possibly corresponds to TRBD1 (5 bases). Germline CDR1 SGHTA, CDR2 FQGNSA. Trimming shortened V by 2 bases and J by 4 bases, and 12 bases separated the two germline ends. There are 14 residues in the CDR3. CDR3 residues: CASSLSGKGYEQYF. In DNA form, the CDR3 reads TGTGCCAGCAGCTTATCTGGTAAGGGGTACGAGCAGTACTTC.

The chain is built from TRBV30 and TRBJ2-5; TRBD2 agrees at 7 bases. With 7 bases clipped from V and 2 bases from J, the junction kept 7 bases outside the gene matches. Looked up from germline, CDR1 is GTSNPN and CDR2 is SVGIG (reference sequence). CDR3 length: 13 residues. The CDR3 DNA reads as TGTGCCTTGGGTGTCGGGGGGCAAGAGACCCAGTACTTC. Amino acids: CALGVGGQETQYF.

J is TRBJ2-3 and V is TRBV11-2; D is possibly TRBD2 (5 bases). Germline CDR1 and CDR2: SGHAT and FQNNGV. This CDR3 is built from 13 residues. V was trimmed by 1 base and J by 6 bases, leaving 8 bases between them. The DNA of the CDR3 is TGTGCCAGCAGCTTAGGTAGCGTGGATACGCAGTATTTT. This translates into CASSLGSVDTQYF.

Of note for this clone: The sample contains more than one DNA sequence encoding this CDR3. The rearrangement uses TRBV7-9 and TRBJ2-7, with unresolved D. The CDR3 totals 12 residues. The germline CDR1 and CDR2 sequences are SEHNR and FQNEAQ (reference sequence). Trimming removed 8 bases at V and 1 base at J, with 9 bases between. CDR3 DNA sequence: TGTGCCAGCGGAGACGGATCCTACGAGCAGTACTTC. This sequence encodes CASGDGSYEQYF.

This chain links TRBV5-6 with TRBJ2-3, with 9 bases that match TRBD1. CDR3 size: 16 residues. The J segment lost 5 bases and the V segment lost 0 bases, leaving 7 bases of the junction unmatched. Germline V gene lookup returns CDR1 SGHDT and CDR2 YYEEEE. CDR3 residues: CASSLVVTGGRDTQYF. The CDR3 bases are TGTGCCAGCAGCTTGGTGGTGACAGGGGGTAGAGATACGCAGTATTTT.

The gene calls are TRBV7-9 and TRBJ2-1, with 12 bases that match TRBD2. CDR1 and CDR2 from the germline V gene are SEHNR and FQNEAQ (reference sequence). The CDR3 has 16 amino acids. Germline trimming cut 6 bases from V and 6 bases from J; bases unmatched to any gene: 9. CDR3 bases: TGTGCCAGCAGGTCGATTACTAGCGGGAGGAGCAATGAGCAGTTCTTC. This encodes CASRSITSGRSNEQFF.

This clone was observed a single time. J is TRBJ1-1 and V is TRBV5-4, with 9 bases identical to TRBD1. Germline-derived CDR1 and CDR2 are SGHNT and YYREEE (reference sequence). Unmatched junction bases numbered 6, after V lost 4 bases and J lost 5 bases. The CDR3 is 14 amino acids. CDR3 bases: TGTGCCAGCAGCCCCGGACAGGGGAGGACTGAAGCTTTCTTT. Encoded protein: CASSPGQGRTEAFF.

The chain employs TRBV5-1 and TRBJ1-1; 8 positions match TRBD1. The CDR3 covers 15 residues. Trimming removed 0 bases from V and 6 bases from J; junction bases left unmatched: 7. Germline lookup yields CDR1 SGHRS and CDR2 YFSETQ. DNA for the CDR3: TGCGCCAGCAGCTTGGCCGGGACAGGTTCGGCTGAAGCTTTCTTT. Protein product: CASSLAGTGSAEAFF. Based on the CDR3 plus reference TRBV5-1 and TRBJ1-1, the full variable domain is KAGVTQTPRYLIKTRGQQVTLSCSPISGHRSVSWYQQTPGQGLQFLFEYFSETQRNKGNFPGRFSGRQFSNSRSEMNVSTLELGDSALYLCASSLAGTGSAEAFFGQGTRLTVV.

This clone was observed a few times. This chain connects TRBV5-1 to TRBJ2-7; D is ambiguous. The CDR3 runs 12 residues. V lost 0 bases, J lost 5 bases, and 6 bases lay in between. The germline V gene encodes CDR1 SGHRS and CDR2 YFSETQ. CDR3 DNA: TGCGCCAGCAGCTTGGAACGGAACGAGCAGTACTTC. The encoded protein is CASSLERNEQYF.

J is TRBJ1-4 and V is TRBV9; tentatively, D is TRBD1 (5 bases). The CDR3 contains 14 residues. V was cut by 4 bases and J by 8 bases, with 15 bases left in between. Per the germline V gene, CDR1 is SGDLS and CDR2 is YYNGEE. As DNA, the CDR3 is TGTGCCAGCAGCTGGAGGGACCAGACCGAAAAACTGTTTTTT. This encodes CASSWRDQTEKLFF.

V gene TRBV28 combines with J gene TRBJ1-4; D remains ambiguous. CDR1 is MDHEN and CDR2 is SYDVKM in the germline V gene. The CDR3 consists of 13 residues. V lost 7 bases, J lost 4 bases, and 10 bases lay in between. The DNA for the CDR3 is TGTGCCAGCAACCGGCAGATTAATGAAAAACTGTTTTTT. Amino acids: CASNRQINEKLFF.

The chain uses TRBV4-2 and TRBJ1-4, with 7 nucleotides matching TRBD1. The CDR3 runs to 17 residues. Germline CDR1 is LGHNA and CDR2 is YNFKEQ. After removal of 3 bases from V and 5 bases from J, the junction contained 12 bases not matched to a gene. The CDR3 region is CASSQNPPGGLNEKLFF. The CDR3 DNA reads TGTGCCAGCAGCCAGAACCCCCCAGGGGGTTTGAATGAAAAACTGTTTTTT.

The chain has TRBV7-9 and TRBJ1-2, with a weak D call TRBD1 (6 bases). Germline V gene sequence: CDR1 SEHNR, CDR2 FQNEAQ (reference sequence). The germline V and J ends were trimmed by 4 bases and 4 bases, with 19 bases remaining between them. This CDR3 spans 16 amino acids. The CDR3 loop reads CASSSSLGGRSYGYTF. CDR3 DNA sequence: TGTGCCAGCAGCTCCTCCCTCGGGGGGCGAAGCTATGGCTACACCTTC.

This chain links TRBV5-5 with TRBJ2-5; the D gene is possibly TRBD1 (5 bases). CDR3 length: 13 residues. Germline CDR1 reads SGHKS; CDR2 reads YYEKEE (reference sequence). Trimming removed 0 bases at V and 5 bases at J, with 8 bases between. The CDR3 region is CASSLGSGETQYF. In DNA, the CDR3 is TGTGCCAGCAGCTTGGGATCAGGGGAGACCCAGTACTTC.

The chain is built from TRBV27 and TRBJ2-7; tentative D call: TRBD2 (5 bases). The V gene lost 5 bases and the J gene lost 9 bases, with 14 bases spanning the gap. Per the germline V gene, CDR1 is MNHEY and CDR2 is SMNVEV (reference sequence). The length of the CDR3 is 12 residues. CDR3 nucleotide sequence: TGTGCCAGCAGTCCCCGGGGTGACGGGCAGTACTTC. This translates into CASSPRGDGQYF.

The chain links TRBV7-8 to TRBJ2-3, with TRBD2 matching over 12 bases. Germline trimming cut 5 bases from V and 4 bases from J; bases unmatched to any gene: 7. Germline CDR1 reads SGHVS; CDR2 reads FQNEAQ. CDR3 length: 16 residues. The CDR3 sequence is CASSLLTSGGSDTQYF. CDR3 coding DNA: TGTGCCAGCAGCCTCTTGACTAGCGGGGGCTCAGATACGCAGTATTTT.

V and J are TRBV5-1 and TRBJ1-2, with D possibly TRBD1 on 6 matching bases. Germline V gene data show CDR1 as SGHRS and CDR2 as YFSETQ. The CDR3 extends over 16 amino acids. The germline V and J ends were trimmed by 4 bases and 4 bases, with 20 bases remaining between them. The DNA of the CDR3 is TGCGCCAGCAGCAGGGAGGGGGAAGGGATTACCTATGGCTACACCTTC. Its protein is CASSREGEGITYGYTF. Filled out from reference TRBV5-1 and TRBJ1-2, the complete variable domain reads KAGVTQTPRYLIKTRGQQVTLSCSPISGHRSVSWYQQTPGQGLQFLFEYFSETQRNKGNFPGRFSGRQFSNSRSEMNVSTLELGDSALYLCASSREGEGITYGYTFGSGTRLTVV.

The V gene is TRBV6-5, the J gene TRBJ2-7; 9 bases line up with TRBD1. In germline, CDR1 is MNHEY, CDR2 SVGAGI. The CDR3 length is 15 residues. Trimming cost V 4 bases and J 4 bases; bases outside gene matches: 8. The DNA of the CDR3 is TGTGCCAGCAGTTTAGCCGAGACAGGGGGATACGAGCAGTACTTC. Translating gives CASSLAETGGYEQYF.

The V and J genes are TRBV2 and TRBJ2-1, with 8 nucleotides matching TRBD2. With V trimmed by 3 bases and J by 6 bases, 4 bases remained unmatched. From germline, CDR1 is SNHLY and CDR2 FYNNEI. The CDR3 has 14 amino acids. The CDR3 loop reads CASSDPGTSNEQFF. CDR3 DNA sequence: TGTGCCAGCAGTGACCCCGGGACTAGCAATGAGCAGTTCTTC.

The chain employs TRBV6-1 and TRBJ2-7, with a possible D match to TRBD2 (5 bases). Germline CDR1 and CDR2: MNHNS and SASEGT. V was cut by 7 bases and J by 5 bases, with 15 bases left in between. The CDR3 sequence is 13 residues long. The DNA of the CDR3 is TGTGCCAGCAACTCTAGGAGGTTCGACGAGCAGTACTTC. As protein: CASNSRRFDEQYF.